Below are 18 T cell receptor beta chains sequenced from a single sample in a study of T cells in Graves' hyperthyroidism and ophthalmopathy. What was amplified from RNA transcripts were TCR beta CDR3 regions. A set of HTBI primers served as the primers for a first-round RT-PCR of the TCR CDR3. TCRdb re-analysed the multiplex PCR reads in MiXCR, keeping a single row per CDR3 protein. The sample consists of about 160,000 distinct CDR3 sequences, 9.4% of them appearing once. Sequencing was done on a sample of blood. These receptors all stem from a woman aged 18-35 years with Graves' hyperthyroidism that later progressed to Graves' ophthalmopathy.

The genes are TRBV11-3 and TRBJ1-3; D gene ambiguous. Trimming cost V 2 bases and J 7 bases, with 6 bases left between them. The CDR3 is made up of 12 amino acids. CDR1 is SGHNT and CDR2 is YENEEA in the germline V gene. In DNA, the CDR3 is TGTGCCAGCAGCTTAAGAGGCAACACCATATATTTT. Amino acids: CASSLRGNTIYF.

This clonotype showed up many times. The chain is built from TRBV20-1 and TRBJ1-5, with TRBD1 matching over 7 bases. CDR3 length: 13 amino acids. Germline CDR1 is DFQATT and CDR2 is SNEGSKA (reference sequence). V lost 5 bases to trimming and J lost 4 bases; unmatched junction nucleotides: 5. The CDR3 sequence is CSALRQGNQPQHF. In DNA, the CDR3 is TGCAGTGCTCTTCGACAGGGAAATCAGCCCCAGCATTTT.

This clonotype has ten or more counts. The V gene is TRBV11-2, the J gene TRBJ2-1; no reliable D call. The CDR3 has 18 residues. V was trimmed by 3 bases and J by 9 bases, leaving 27 bases between them. Germline V gives CDR1 SGHAT, CDR2 FQNNGV. The CDR3 sequence is CASSFYTLFRDSTGEQFF. CDR3 in DNA: TGTGCCAGCAGCTTTTATACATTATTTAGGGATTCTACGGGTGAGCAGTTCTTC. Based on the CDR3 plus reference TRBV11-2 and TRBJ2-1, the full variable domain is EAGVAQSPRYKIIEKRQSVAFWCNPISGHATLYWYQQILGQGPKLLIQFQNNGVVDDSQLPKDRFSAERLKGVDSTLKIQPAKLEDSAVYLCASSFYTLFRDSTGEQFFGPGTRLTVL.

This clonotype was counted many times. The chain joins TRBV4-2 to TRBJ2-7; D gene ambiguous. CDR3 length equals 14 residues. Germline CDR1 is LGHNA and CDR2 is YNFKEQ. Trimming shortened V by 0 bases and J by 3 bases, and 9 bases separated the two germline ends. Here the CDR3 reads CASSQELGYYEQYF. The CDR3, as DNA: TGTGCCAGCAGCCAAGAGCTGGGTTACTACGAGCAGTACTTC.

This clonotype was recorded many times. The rearrangement links TRBV5-8 to TRBJ2-2; a possible D gene is TRBD1 (5 bases). V was shortened by 1 base and J by 8 bases, with 15 bases between the two germline ends. This CDR3 is 15 amino acids long. Germline CDR1 reads SGHTS; CDR2 reads YDEGEE. The DNA for the CDR3 is TGTGCCAGCAGCTTGTATCTAACAGGCGCGGGGGAGCTGTTTTTT. This encodes CASSLYLTGAGELFF.

This clonotype came up many times. V gene TRBV10-3 combines with J gene TRBJ1-6, with D tentatively TRBD1 (5 bases). The V end lost 4 bases, the J end lost 7 bases, and 8 bases lay between the germline ends. The V gene's germline CDR1 is ENHRY and CDR2 SYGVKD. This CDR3 spans 13 amino acids. The DNA of the CDR3 is TGTGCCATCAGTGTAGGGGTCAATTCACCCCTCCACTTT. Encoded protein: CAISVGVNSPLHF.

Notes on this clonotype: A much bigger clone sits one base away, suggesting this may be a read error. The chain joins TRBV11-2 to TRBJ2-4; D assignment may be TRBD1 or TRBD2 (5 bases each). Per the germline V gene, CDR1 is SGHAT and CDR2 is FQNNGV. This CDR3 comprises 16 residues. Trimming cost V 2 bases and J 0 bases, with 11 bases left between them. The CDR3 reads CASSLNGGVAKNIQYF. The CDR3 DNA reads as TGTGCCAGCAGCTTAAATGGGGGAGTAGCCAAAAACATTCAGTACTTC.

This clonotype was recorded many times. The CDR3 loop reads CASSFQGGTEAFF. In DNA form, the CDR3 reads TGTGCCAGCAGCTTCCAGGGGGGCACTGAAGCTTTCTTT. The chain combines TRBV7-9 with TRBJ1-1; 7 nucleotides agree with TRBD1. The CDR3 is 13 residues long. V trimming: 3 bases; J trimming: 4 bases; junction bases outside the gene matches: 2. Germline CDR1 and CDR2: SEHNR and FQNEAQ (reference sequence).

This clonotype was seen ten or more times. The chain combines TRBV28 with TRBJ1-4; a possible D gene is TRBD1 (5 bases). V dropped 5 bases and J dropped 4 bases, with 11 bases sitting between them. The germline CDR1 and CDR2 sequences are MDHEN and SYDVKM. This CDR3 region has 14 residues. The CDR3 sequence: CASSNPGVNEKLFF. CDR3 nucleotides: TGTGCCAGCAGTAACCCGGGGGTTAATGAAAAACTGTTTTTT.

The rearrangement joins TRBV20-1 to TRBJ2-1; 11 bases agree with TRBD2. The V and J ends lost 3 bases and 7 bases, in that order; junction bases with no gene match: 11. The V gene's germline CDR1 is DFQATT and CDR2 SNEGSKA (reference sequence). The CDR3 has 16 amino acids. This chain's CDR3 is CSARATSGRTWNEQFF. The CDR3 region has the DNA TGCAGTGCTAGGGCTACTAGCGGGAGAACTTGGAATGAGCAGTTCTTC.

This clonotype was seen a few times. This sequence joins TRBV3-1 and TRBJ2-6; 7 bases align to TRBD2. The ends lost 3 bases at V and 0 bases at J; junction bases unmatched: 5. This CDR3 is 17 amino acids long. From germline, CDR1 is LGHDT and CDR2 YNNKEL (reference sequence). CDR3 nucleotide sequence: TGTGCCAGCAGCCAGTACGGGAGGCTCTCTGGGGCCAACGTCCTGACTTTC. The encoded protein is CASSQYGRLSGANVLTF.

This clonotype was seen more than once but under ten times. This may arise from a read error, as a much more abundant clone is one base away. V gene TRBV2 combines with J gene TRBJ1-6, with 9 bases fitting TRBD1. The CDR3 length is 15 residues. The V gene's germline CDR1 is SNHLY and CDR2 FYNNEI. The CDR3 DNA sequence: TGTGCCAGCAGTGACGGACAGGGGATGGTTTCACCCCCCCACTTT. Protein product: CASSDGQGMVSPPHF.

This clonotype has a count of ten or more. The chain employs TRBV6-5 and TRBJ1-1; D gene ambiguous. The CDR3 covers 14 residues. Trimming left V 0 bases short and J 6 bases short, with 11 bases between. The germline V gene has CDR1 MNHEY and CDR2 SVGAGI. The CDR3: CASSYSGESAEAFF. The DNA for the CDR3 is TGTGCCAGCAGTTACTCTGGGGAATCGGCTGAAGCTTTCTTT.

This clonotype has ten or more counts. The V call is TRBV20-1, the J call TRBJ2-7; D gene ambiguous. There are 13 residues in the CDR3. Germline loops: CDR1 DFQATT, CDR2 SNEGSKA (reference sequence). Trimming removed 3 bases at V and 4 bases at J, with 13 bases between. In DNA form, the CDR3 reads TGCAGTGCTAGGGGTATTTCGGATTACGAGCAGTACTTC. This gives the protein CSARGISDYEQYF.

Notes on this clonotype: This could be a read error, since a much larger clone is one nucleotide away. CDR3 protein: CAWSSGGPEASF. Written as DNA, the CDR3 is TGTGCCTGGAGTTCCGGGGGCCCTGAAGCTTCCTTT. This chain uses TRBV30 with TRBJ1-1; weak D call: TRBD1 (6 bases). Germline CDR1 GTSNPN, CDR2 SVGIG (reference sequence). The CDR3 is 12 residues long.

In regard to this clonotype: A much more abundant neighbour one base away suggests this may be a read error. The V call is TRBV29-1, the J call TRBJ1-1; TRBD1 matches 8 bases. CDR3 size: 16 residues. V lost 6 bases to trimming and J lost 6 bases; unmatched junction nucleotides: 18. From germline, CDR1 is SQVTM and CDR2 ANQGSEA. The CDR3 nucleotides read TGCAGCGTCCGACTCTTGGACAGGGAATATGGCGCTGAAGCTTTCTTT. It is translated as CSVRLLDREYGAEAFF.

This clonotype has a count of ten or more. The chain recombines TRBV2 with TRBJ2-7; TRBD1 matches at 8 bases. CDR3 size: 13 residues. V trimming: 7 bases; J trimming: 5 bases; junction bases outside the gene matches: 7. Per germline, CDR1 SNHLY and CDR2 FYNNEI. CDR3 sequence (DNA): TGTGCCAGCAAAGGACAGGGTAACAACGAGCAGTACTTC. Its translation is CASKGQGNNEQYF.

The chain links TRBV28 to TRBJ2-3; 13 bases are shared with TRBD2. V lost 10 bases and J lost 3; bases outside the gene matches: 4. CDR1 MDHEN and CDR2 SYDVKM come from the germline V gene. The CDR3 is 14 residues long. CDR3 sequence: CATRTSGRTDTQYF. The CDR3 DNA is TGTGCCACCCGGACTAGCGGGAGAACAGATACGCAGTATTTT.